This T cell receptor beta chain emerged from a study of cytomegalovirus exposure and HLA in healthy donors. Study observations and caveats: Among donors in an Asian-associated ancestry cluster, a later analysis reportedly found fewer N-insertions than the approximately 700-donor mean. Prior analysis indicated that the majority of TCR beta V segments exhibited productivity approximately 90% or approximately 30% of the time.

Germline values: CDR1 SGHTS, CDR2 YDEGEE. V shed 4 bases and J 0 bases; nucleotides not matched to a gene: 11. This CDR3 contains 19 residues. Points on this clone: The target antigen is unknown.

These donors, healthy bone marrow donors, were studied. PCR was performed using 60 Vbeta and 13 Jbeta primers. The method was immunoSEQ multiplex PCR; TCRdb's version includes in-frame clones alone and lacks a portion of them. The sample yields some 190,000 clones, roughly a tenth seen once. Sequencing was carried out using PBMCs. This TCR derives from a woman in her 30s in good health and CMV-seropositive. The chain links TRBV5-8 to TRBJ2-1; 12 nucleotides agree with TRBD2. The CDR3 DNA sequence: TGTGCCAGCAGCCCGACCCTAGCGGGGGGGTTTAGCTCCTACAATGAGCAGTTCTTC. Protein product: CASSPTLAGGFSSYNEQFF. The full variable domain, rest sourced from reference TRBV5-8 and TRBJ2-1, is EAGVTQSPTHLIKTRGQQATLRCSPISGHTSVYWYQQALGLGLQFLLWYDEGEERNRGNFPPRFSGRQFPNYSSELNVNALELEDSALYLCASSPTLAGGFSSYNEQFFGPGTRLTVL.